Below are 29 T cell receptor beta chains sequenced from a single sample in a study of Graves' ophthalmopathy and Graves' hyperthyroidism. RNA transcripts provided the template for amplifying TCR beta CDR3 regions. The authors performed first-round RT-PCR with HTBI primers and then a second-round multiplex PCR. One entry per CDR3 protein, called by TCRdb with MiXCR from the multiplex PCR reads. This sample has 600,000 to 700,000 distinct CDR3 sequences; over 40% occur once, and the top ten carry under 3.5%. Material for sequencing was peripheral blood. All receptors come from an adult man with Graves' ophthalmopathy.

To note about this clonotype: This is likely a read error, given that the CDR3 carries no conserved phenylalanine or tryptophan at its end. It is unclear where the CDR3 begins or ends on the DNA, so no DNA is shown, and the CDR3 is as TCRdb lists it. V gene TRBV9 combines with J gene TRBJ2-5; the table's D call of TRBD1 was not tested on the DNA. In germline, CDR1 is SGDLS, CDR2 YYNGEE. The CDR3 extends over 8 residues, inclusive of both ends. The CDR3 protein is CASSVEGA.

The chain couples TRBV29-1 to TRBJ2-5, with 9 bases matching TRBD1. This CDR3 is 16 amino acids long. Germline CDR1 reads SQVTM; CDR2 reads ANQGSEA. V was pared by 5 bases and J by 1 base, with 11 bases of the junction left unmatched. The CDR3 nucleotides read TGCAGCGTTCGGCCTACTGGGACAGGGACCCAAGAGACCCAGTACTTC. As protein: CSVRPTGTGTQETQYF.

This clonotype occurred once. A clone one base away is much larger, so this may be a read error. The chain couples TRBV9 to TRBJ1-3; the D gene is possibly TRBD1 (6 bases). This CDR3 is 16 amino acids long. Germline lookup yields CDR1 SGDLS and CDR2 YYNGEE. For the CDR3, the DNA is TGTGCCAGCAGTCCCCACAGGGCGAGCTCTGGAAACACCACATATTTT. As protein: CASSPHRASSGNTTYF.

The chain combines TRBV12-3 or TRBV12-4 with TRBJ2-2, with TRBD1 as a possible D gene (6 bases). The CDR3 loop spans 14 amino acids. V was cut by 6 bases and J by 3 bases, with 11 bases left in between. The CDR3 reads CASSPQGDTGELFF. The CDR3 DNA sequence: TGTGCCAGCAGCCCACAGGGCGACACCGGGGAGCTGTTTTTT.

The sample holds many counts of this clonotype. The chain has TRBV29-1 and TRBJ2-2; maybe TRBD1 (5 bases). The V end was cut by 2 bases, the J end by 5 bases, with 15 bases between. The CDR3 loop spans 15 amino acids. Germline-derived CDR1 and CDR2 are SQVTM and ANQGSEA. The CDR3 DNA follows: TGCAGCGTTGAAATGGAAGGGGTAGGGACCGGGGAGCTGTTTTTT. Translation: CSVEMEGVGTGELFF.

This clonotype was picked up many times. This CDR3 is CASSFSVNQGREQYF. As DNA, the CDR3 is TGTGCCAGCAGCTTTTCAGTAAACCAGGGGCGGGAGCAGTACTTC. The chain has TRBV7-9 and TRBJ2-7; tentative D call: TRBD1 (6 bases). Germline loops: CDR1 SEHNR, CDR2 FQNEAQ (reference sequence). Between the trimmed V and J ends, which lost 3 bases and 7 bases, there was a span of 19 bases. The CDR3 is made up of 15 amino acids. The variable domain in full, with the rest retrieved from reference TRBV7-9 and TRBJ2-7, is DTGVSQNPRHKITKRGQNVTFRCDPISEHNRLYWYRQTLGQGPEFLTYFQNEAQLEKSRLLSDRFSAERPKGSFSTLEIQRTEQGDSAMYLCASSFSVNQGREQYFGPGTRLTVT.

The sample holds many counts of this clonotype. The rearrangement links TRBV20-1 to TRBJ1-1; a possible D gene is TRBD1 (6 bases). Trimming left V 6 bases short and J 1 base short, with 12 bases between. The CDR3 spans 13 residues. Germline CDR1 and CDR2: DFQATT and SNEGSKA (reference sequence). CDR3 sequence reads: CSAPSQGNTEAFF. CDR3 nucleotides: TGCAGTGCCCCCTCACAGGGGAACACTGAAGCTTTCTTT.

This clonotype has more than one count but fewer than ten. This chain uses TRBV20-1 with TRBJ2-7; D is tentatively TRBD1 or TRBD2 (6 bases each). CDR3 size: 15 residues. The germline V gene has CDR1 DFQATT and CDR2 SNEGSKA (reference sequence). V lost 1 base to trimming and J lost 6 bases, with 19 bases between them. As DNA, the CDR3 is TGCAGTGCTAGAGTCCTGGGGGGCTCCCGGGGCGAGCAGTACTTC. Amino acids: CSARVLGGSRGEQYF.

The gene calls are TRBV14 and TRBJ1-1, with D maybe TRBD1 (6 bases). The germline V gene encodes CDR1 SGHDN and CDR2 FVKESK. This CDR3 spans 18 amino acids. The V and J ends lost 4 bases and 1 base respectively, with 22 bases between them. CDR3 coding DNA: TGTGCCAGCAGCCCTGGACTCGGACAGTTTGGTTGGAACACTGAAGCTTTCTTT. It translates to CASSPGLGQFGWNTEAFF.

This rearrangement joins TRBV6-1 to TRBJ1-2; no reliable D call. CDR1 and CDR2 (germline): MNHNS, SASEGT. V dropped 2 bases and J dropped 7 bases, with 11 bases sitting between them. CDR3 length equals 13 residues. The CDR3 loop is CASSEMGQSGYTF. The CDR3 region has the DNA TGTGCCAGCAGTGAAATGGGCCAGTCTGGCTACACCTTC.

Only a few counts were recorded for this clonotype. This sequence joins TRBV5-8 and TRBJ2-2, with a possible D match to TRBD1 (6 bases). The germline gives CDR1 SGHTS, CDR2 YDEGEE. The CDR3 runs to 16 residues. Trimming left V 7 bases short and J 1 base short, with 17 bases between. The CDR3 here is CASPLPGHRNTGELFF. The CDR3 nucleotides are TGTGCCAGCCCCCTACCGGGACATAGGAACACCGGGGAGCTGTTTTTT.

Concerning this clonotype: A much larger clone lies a single base off, so this may be a read error. V gene TRBV29-1 combines with J gene TRBJ1-2; 9 positions agree with TRBD1. Germline V gene sequence: CDR1 SQVTM, CDR2 ANQGSEA. This CDR3 is 12 amino acids long. This CDR3 reads CSVVTGGYGHTF. CDR3 in DNA: TGCAGCGTTGTAACAGGGGGCTATGGCCACACCTTC.

Many counts were recorded for this clonotype. The chain has TRBV5-5 and TRBJ1-2, with TRBD1 matching 7 bases. The CDR3 length is 15 residues. Per germline, CDR1 SGHKS and CDR2 YYEKEE (reference sequence). The J segment lost 4 bases and the V segment lost 0 bases, leaving 6 bases of the junction unmatched. The CDR3: CASSLADRSIYGYTF. The CDR3 DNA is TGTGCCAGCAGCTTGGCGGACAGGTCTATCTATGGCTACACCTTC. The full variable domain, in which reference TRBV5-5 and TRBJ1-2 provide the parts outside the CDR3, is DAGVTQSPTHLIKTRGQQVTLRCSPISGHKSVSWYQQVLGQGPQFIFQYYEKEERGRGNFPDRFSARQFPNYSSELNVNALLLGDSALYLCASSLADRSIYGYTFGSGTRLTVV.

This clonotype occurred many times. CDR3 protein: CSAAAAVEYEQYF. The CDR3 bases are TGCAGTGCTGCCGCGGCGGTAGAGTACGAGCAGTACTTC. The V and J genes are TRBV20-1 and TRBJ2-7; D not certain. Germline V CDR1 and CDR2: DFQATT, SNEGSKA (reference sequence). Trimming pared 5 bases from V and 4 bases from J, leaving 15 bases between. CDR3 size: 13 residues.

The V call is TRBV12-3 or TRBV12-4, the J call TRBJ2-5, with 7 bases lining up with TRBD1. V lost 0 bases, J lost 2 bases, and 3 bases stayed unmatched. CDR3 length equals 15 residues. The CDR3 DNA is TGTGCCAGCAGTTTAGCGCCGACAGGGCAAGAGACCCAGTACTTC. Translating gives CASSLAPTGQETQYF.

The J gene is TRBJ2-7, the V gene TRBV4-3; no clear D. Germline V CDR1 and CDR2: LGHNA, YSLEER. V was trimmed by 3 bases and J by 0 bases, leaving 12 bases between them. CDR3 length equals 15 residues. DNA of the CDR3: TGCGCCAGCAGCCACCTGGTAGCCAGCTCCTACGAGCAGTACTTC. This codes for CASSHLVASSYEQYF.

The J gene is TRBJ1-6, the V gene TRBV9; D call uncertain. CDR3 length: 13 residues. V lost 9 bases and J lost 6, with 13 bases in between. Germline V CDR1 and CDR2: SGDLS, YYNGEE. CDR3 amino acids: CAISAVLNSPLHF. In DNA form, the CDR3 reads TGTGCCATCAGTGCAGTACTTAATTCACCCCTCCACTTT.

This clonotype showed up just a few times. The chain combines TRBV14 with TRBJ1-2; D gene ambiguous. Deletions cut 8 bases from V and 4 bases from J, with 14 bases between. Germline V CDR1 and CDR2: SGHDN, FVKESK. The length of the CDR3 is 13 residues. Here the CDR3 reads CASSPDGFYGYTF. CDR3 DNA: TGTGCCAGCTCACCGGACGGATTCTATGGCTACACCTTC.

This clonotype was recorded many times. The gene calls are TRBV12-3 or TRBV12-4 and TRBJ1-1; D is possibly TRBD1 (5 bases). V gave up 5 bases and J gave up 8 bases, with 18 bases separating them. The CDR3 consists of 14 residues. This chain's CDR3 is CASSVPGPPGEAFF. The CDR3 coding sequence is TGTGCCAGCAGTGTTCCGGGACCCCCGGGGGAAGCTTTCTTT.

The V gene is TRBV25-1, the J gene TRBJ2-7, with 9 bases aligning to TRBD2. The V gene end was trimmed by 4 bases and the J gene end by 5 bases; junction bases not matched to a gene: 6. Germline V lookup: CDR1 MGHDK, CDR2 SYGVNS. CDR3 size: 14 residues. Here the CDR3 reads CASSGLAGTHEQYF. The CDR3 bases are TGTGCCAGCAGTGGGCTAGCGGGGACCCACGAGCAGTACTTC.

This sequence joins TRBV15 and TRBJ1-3; TRBD1 aligns across 10 bases. CDR1 and CDR2 from the germline V gene are LNHNV and YYDKDF (reference sequence). The CDR3 covers 15 residues. The ends lost 5 bases at V and 2 bases at J; junction bases unmatched: 3. CDR3: CATSGGQGAGNTIYF. The DNA for the CDR3 is TGTGCCACCAGCGGAGGACAGGGGGCTGGAAACACCATATATTTT.

This clonotype has a count of ten or more. V and J are TRBV7-2 and TRBJ2-2; 8 bases line up with TRBD2. Germline V gene sequence: CDR1 SGHTA, CDR2 FQGNSA. J lost 4 bases, V lost 1 base, and 8 bases had no gene match. The CDR3 runs 17 residues. CDR3 bases: TGTGCCAGCAGCTTAGGCGGGGGGACTTTTACCACCGGGGAGCTGTTTTTT. Protein product: CASSLGGGTFTTGELFF.

There are many counts of this clonotype. DNA of the CDR3: TGTGCCAGCAGTGATGCTAACTATGGCTACACCTTC. Amino acid sequence: CASSDANYGYTF. V usage is TRBV25-1 and J usage is TRBJ1-2; D gene ambiguous. V was cut by 3 bases and J by 0 bases, with 2 bases left in between. The CDR3 sequence is 12 residues long. CDR1 and CDR2 from the germline V gene are MGHDK and SYGVNS.

Concerning this clonotype itself: At one end the junction does not follow the germline gene, possibly because of a read error. The chain recombines TRBV7-3 with TRBJ2-6; maybe TRBD2 (6 bases). Germline V CDR1 and CDR2: SGHTA, FQGTGA. The CDR3 is made up of 17 amino acids. CDR3 bases: TGCGCCAGCAGCCAAGACGAAACTAGCACCGGGGCCAACGTCCTGACTTTC. It codes for CASSQDETSTGANVLTF.

There are many counts of this clonotype. V gene TRBV19 combines with J gene TRBJ1-5; D unclear. Germline CDR1 reads LNHDA; CDR2 reads SQIVND (reference sequence). Trimming removed 3 bases at V and 4 bases at J, with 13 bases between. The CDR3 loop spans 15 amino acids. The CDR3 here is CASSIEVGYNQPQHF. CDR3 sequence (DNA): TGTGCCAGTAGTATCGAGGTAGGGTATAATCAGCCCCAGCATTTT.

In regard to this clonotype: A much larger clone differs by one base, so this may be a read error. The CDR3 DNA sequence: TGCGCCAGCAGTTGGGCCTGGGACAGGGTCGACGAGCAGTACTTC. Translation: CASSWAWDRVDEQYF. This chain joins TRBV5-1 and TRBJ2-7, with 9 nucleotides matching TRBD1. The germline CDR1 and CDR2 sequences are SGHRS and YFSETQ. J was trimmed by 5 bases and V by 5 bases; bases with no gene match: 11. The CDR3 length is 15 residues.

V gene TRBV7-8 combines with J gene TRBJ2-7; TRBD2 might be the D (6 bases). Deletions cut 6 bases from V and 2 bases from J, with 20 bases between. This CDR3 is 16 amino acids long. Germline-derived CDR1 and CDR2 are SGHVS and FQNEAQ. Written as DNA, the CDR3 is TGTGCCAGCAGAGAGGGACTTCCAAACTCAACCTACGAGCAGTACTTC. Translated: CASREGLPNSTYEQYF.

This clonotype was observed many times. The chain carries TRBV6-5 and TRBJ2-5; D remains ambiguous. V was cut by 6 bases and J by 5 bases, with 10 bases left in between. Germline V gene sequence: CDR1 MNHEY, CDR2 SVGAGI. CDR3 length equals 12 residues. The CDR3 bases are TGTGCCAGCAGGACGGCCAGCGAGACCCAGTACTTC. Protein: CASRTASETQYF.

This clonotype was counted at least ten times. The chain employs TRBV5-5 and TRBJ1-5; D is uncertain. Germline V gene sequence: CDR1 SGHKS, CDR2 YYEKEE (reference sequence). The ends were cut back, 4 bases at V and 5 bases at J, with 13 bases in the middle. This CDR3 has 14 residues. The CDR3 loop reads CASSGGRGDQPQHF. As DNA, the CDR3 is TGTGCCAGCAGCGGCGGACGCGGAGATCAGCCCCAGCATTTT.